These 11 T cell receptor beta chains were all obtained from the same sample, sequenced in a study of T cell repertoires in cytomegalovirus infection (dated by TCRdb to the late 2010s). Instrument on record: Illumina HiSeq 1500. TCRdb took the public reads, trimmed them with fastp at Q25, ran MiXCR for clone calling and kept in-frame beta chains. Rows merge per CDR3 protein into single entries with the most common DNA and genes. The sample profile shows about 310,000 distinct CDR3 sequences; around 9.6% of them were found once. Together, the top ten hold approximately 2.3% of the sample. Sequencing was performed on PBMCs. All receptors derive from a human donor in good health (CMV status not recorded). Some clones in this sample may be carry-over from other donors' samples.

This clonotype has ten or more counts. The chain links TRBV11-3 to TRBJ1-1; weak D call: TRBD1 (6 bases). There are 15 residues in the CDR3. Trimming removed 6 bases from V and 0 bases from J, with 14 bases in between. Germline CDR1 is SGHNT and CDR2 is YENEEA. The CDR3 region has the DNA TGTGCCAGCAGTTTACAGGGTGACATGAACACTGAAGCTTTCTTT. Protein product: CASSLQGDMNTEAFF.

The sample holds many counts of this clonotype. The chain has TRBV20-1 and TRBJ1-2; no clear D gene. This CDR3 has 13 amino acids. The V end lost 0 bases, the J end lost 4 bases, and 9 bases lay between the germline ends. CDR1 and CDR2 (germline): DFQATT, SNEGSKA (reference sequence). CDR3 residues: CSARDLPLYGYTF. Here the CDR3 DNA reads TGCAGTGCTAGAGATCTGCCGCTCTATGGCTACACCTTC.

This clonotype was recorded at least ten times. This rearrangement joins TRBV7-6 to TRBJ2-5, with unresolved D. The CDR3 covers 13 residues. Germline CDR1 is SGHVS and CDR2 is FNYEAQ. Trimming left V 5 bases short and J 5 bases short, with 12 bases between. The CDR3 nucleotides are TGTGCCAGCAGCCCAGCGAAAAGGGAGACCCAGTACTTC. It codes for CASSPAKRETQYF.

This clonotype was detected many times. The chain's CDR3 is CASSLPGTGTSPLHF. Written as DNA, the CDR3 is TGTGCCAGCAGCTTACCCGGGACAGGGACTTCACCCCTCCACTTT. V is TRBV7-9 and J is TRBJ1-6, with 9 bases that match TRBD1. The V and J ends lost 2 bases and 9 bases, in that order; junction bases with no gene match: 5. This CDR3 comprises 15 residues. Per germline, CDR1 SEHNR and CDR2 FQNEAQ (reference sequence).

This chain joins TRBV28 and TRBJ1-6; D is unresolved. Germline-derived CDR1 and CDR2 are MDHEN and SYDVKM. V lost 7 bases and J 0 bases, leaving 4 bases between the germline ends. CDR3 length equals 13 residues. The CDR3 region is CASKGSYNSPLHF. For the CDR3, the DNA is TGTGCCAGCAAGGGCTCCTATAATTCACCCCTCCACTTT.

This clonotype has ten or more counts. The CDR3 DNA is TGTGCCAGCAGCTTAGGAGATGGGACAGGGGTCGGTACGCAGTATTTT. It codes for CASSLGDGTGVGTQYF. This sequence joins TRBV7-8 and TRBJ2-3; 10 positions match TRBD1. The ends lost 1 base at V and 8 bases at J; junction bases unmatched: 9. The length of the CDR3 is 16 residues. The germline V gene has CDR1 SGHVS and CDR2 FQNEAQ.

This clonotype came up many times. This CDR3 is CASSQDPAGASETQYF. In DNA form, the CDR3 reads TGCGCCAGCAGCCAAGATCCCGCGGGGGCATCTGAGACCCAGTACTTC. This chain connects TRBV4-3 to TRBJ2-5; a possible D gene is TRBD2 (7 bases). This CDR3 is 16 amino acids long. V was trimmed by 0 bases and J by 5 bases, leaving 16 bases between them. Germline-derived CDR1 and CDR2 are LGHNA and YSLEER.

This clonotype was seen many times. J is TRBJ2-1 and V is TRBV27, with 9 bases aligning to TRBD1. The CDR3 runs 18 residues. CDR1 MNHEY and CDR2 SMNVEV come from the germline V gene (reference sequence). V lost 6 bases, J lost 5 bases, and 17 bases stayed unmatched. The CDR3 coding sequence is TGTGCCAGCAGCTTACAGGGGGCGAACCCTAATAACGACAATGAGCAGTTCTTC. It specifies CASSLQGANPNNDNEQFF.

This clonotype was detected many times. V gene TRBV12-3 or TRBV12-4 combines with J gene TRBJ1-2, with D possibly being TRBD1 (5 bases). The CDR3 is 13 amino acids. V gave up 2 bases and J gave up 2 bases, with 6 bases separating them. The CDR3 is CASSLKGNYGYTF. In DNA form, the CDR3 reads TGTGCCAGCAGTTTAAAGGGGAACTATGGCTACACCTTC.

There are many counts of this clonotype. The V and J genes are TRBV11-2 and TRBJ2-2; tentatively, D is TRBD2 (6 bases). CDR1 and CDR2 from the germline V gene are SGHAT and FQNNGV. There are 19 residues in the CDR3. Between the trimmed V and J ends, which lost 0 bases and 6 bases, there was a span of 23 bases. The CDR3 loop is CASSLEGMGITLASGELFF. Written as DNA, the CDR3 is TGTGCCAGCAGCTTAGAAGGAATGGGGATTACCCTAGCGTCCGGGGAGCTGTTTTTT.

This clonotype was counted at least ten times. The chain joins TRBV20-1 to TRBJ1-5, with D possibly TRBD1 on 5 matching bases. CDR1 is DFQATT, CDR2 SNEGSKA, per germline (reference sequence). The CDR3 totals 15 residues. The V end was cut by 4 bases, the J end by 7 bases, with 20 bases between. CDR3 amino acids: CSAILLVGGNQPQHF. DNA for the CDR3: TGCAGTGCTATTCTTTTGGTCGGGGGAAACCAGCCCCAGCATTTT.